The 7 T cell receptor beta chains reported below all come from one sample, sequenced in a study of shared clonotypes between healthy human individuals. Sequencing used immunoSEQ multiplex PCR; TCRdb keeps in-frame clones, though not all of them. This repertoire shows about 680,000 clones, roughly 73% found once; its top ten account for around 1.7%. The specimen sequenced was memory CD4+ T cells sorted from blood. The subset: CD45RA-negative fraction. These receptors originate from a woman aged 25 to 39 in good health.

The V gene is TRBV29-1, the J gene TRBJ1-2; D perhaps matches TRBD1 (6 bases). The CDR3 totals 13 residues. The V end lost 3 bases, the J end lost 8 bases, and 16 bases lay between the germline ends. Germline assignment: CDR1 SQVTM and CDR2 ANQGSEA. The CDR3 bases are TGCAGCGTTGATTTTGTACAGGGTTTAGGCTACACCTTC. Translated, it gives CSVDFVQGLGYTF.

The V and J genes are TRBV6-5 and TRBJ1-1, with TRBD1 identical over 7 bases. The CDR3 spans 11 residues. V shed 5 bases, J shed 12 bases, and the junction held 6 bases outside the gene matches. CDR1 is MNHEY, CDR2 SVGAGI, per germline. The CDR3 DNA follows: TGTGCCAGCAGTGGGACAGAGCGAACTTTCTTT. This sequence encodes CASSGTERTFF.

The genes are TRBV18 and TRBJ2-7; possibly TRBD1 or TRBD2 for D (5 bases each). V was clipped by 4 bases and J by 7 bases, with 20 bases between them. Germline V gives CDR1 KGHSH, CDR2 LQKENI. This CDR3 spans 15 amino acids. The CDR3 DNA reads as TGTGCCAGCTCACGGCGTGGGGACGACACGGGTGAGCAGTACTTC. Translated: CASSRRGDDTGEQYF.

In DNA, the CDR3 is TGTGCCAGCTCATCATACAGCTACAGGAAGGAAAAACTGTTTTTT. Its protein is CASSSYSYRKEKLFF. The genes are TRBV18 and TRBJ1-4; TRBD1 is a possible D gene (5 bases). The CDR3 is 15 amino acids. V was trimmed by 5 bases and J by 8 bases, leaving 18 bases between them. From germline, CDR1 is KGHSH and CDR2 LQKENI.

This chain uses TRBV6-4 with TRBJ1-5, with D possibly TRBD1 on 6 matching bases. V lost 0 bases to trimming and J lost 3 bases, with 24 bases between them. This CDR3 is 20 amino acids long. The germline V gene encodes CDR1 MRHNA and CDR2 SNTAGT. CDR3 region: CASSDSREGTVRGHNQPQHF. Here the CDR3 DNA reads TGTGCCAGCAGTGACTCGAGGGAAGGGACTGTACGGGGGCACAATCAGCCCCAGCATTTT.

This clone was seen a handful of times. The chain links TRBV2 to TRBJ2-2, with 16 bases that match TRBD2. Germline values: CDR1 SNHLY, CDR2 FYNNEI. The CDR3 runs 15 residues. V trimming: 8 bases; J trimming: 6 bases; junction bases outside the gene matches: 3. This chain's CDR3 is CASQGLAGGAGELFF. The CDR3 nucleotides are TGTGCCAGCCAGGGACTAGCGGGAGGGGCCGGGGAGCTGTTTTTT.

The chain employs TRBV7-3 and TRBJ2-2, with D unclear. Per the germline V gene, CDR1 is SGHTA and CDR2 is FQGTGA. The CDR3 loop spans 15 amino acids. Trimming stripped 5 bases from V and 0 bases from J, with 10 bases between. The CDR3 is CASSPARANTGELFF. The CDR3 DNA reads as TGTGCCAGCAGCCCAGCTAGAGCGAACACCGGGGAGCTGTTTTTT.